The 17 T cell receptor beta chains listed next were all sequenced from one sample in a study of radiotherapy plus CTLA-4 blockade in lung cancer. Produced via immunoSEQ multiplex PCR; TCRdb's table is partial and in-frame only. The sample includes 90,000 to 130,000 clones, approximately 77% seen only once; the top ten take less than 4%. This specimen was peripheral blood, taken from a patient treated with radiotherapy plus ipilimumab. The receptors derive from a human donor with non-small cell lung cancer that progressed on radiotherapy plus ipilimumab. Some clones in this sample may be carry-over from other donors' samples.

The V call is TRBV4-3, the J call TRBJ2-3, with D possibly being TRBD1 or TRBD2 (6 bases each). Germline CDR1 LGHNA, CDR2 YSLEER. V dropped 1 base and J dropped 4 bases, with 12 bases sitting between them. The CDR3 runs to 15 residues. The CDR3 spells CASSQGFRGADTQYF. In DNA form, the CDR3 reads TGCGCCAGCAGCCAAGGATTTAGGGGGGCAGATACGCAGTATTTT.

The chain has TRBV7-2 and TRBJ2-2, with D perhaps being TRBD1 or TRBD2 (5 bases each). Germline values: CDR1 SGHTA, CDR2 FQGNSA. The CDR3 runs to 15 residues. Trimming removed 3 bases at V and 2 bases at J, with 10 bases between. CDR3 in amino acids: CASSFLRGNTGELFF. CDR3 sequence (DNA): TGTGCCAGCAGCTTTCTCCGGGGCAACACCGGGGAGCTGTTTTTT.

This clone has only a few counts. J is TRBJ1-1 and V is TRBV11-3, with TRBD1 identical over 11 bases. The germline CDR1 and CDR2 sequences are SGHNT and YENEEA. Trimming took 5 bases from V and 7 from J; bases not matched to a gene: 9. The CDR3 loop spans 15 amino acids. CDR3 DNA sequence: TGTGCCAGCAGCCAGGGACAGGGGGGAGAGGATGAAGCTTTCTTT. This encodes CASSQGQGGEDEAFF.

This clone showed up just once. The genes are TRBV7-2 and TRBJ2-1; tentatively, D is TRBD1 (6 bases). Trimming took off 1 base at V and 15 bases at J, with 19 bases between the two ends. Germline V gives CDR1 SGHTA, CDR2 FQGNSA. There are 14 residues in the CDR3. The CDR3 protein is CASSLEGDLRGAFF. CDR3 sequence (DNA): TGTGCCAGCAGCTTAGAGGGGGATCTTAGGGGAGCGTTCTTC.

The chain links TRBV27 to TRBJ1-6; no clear D. The length of the CDR3 is 14 residues. Germline lookup yields CDR1 MNHEY and CDR2 SMNVEV (reference sequence). V lost 2 bases and J 5 bases, leaving 7 bases between the germline ends. CDR3 nucleotides: TGTGCCAGCAGTTTAAAAGGGAATAATTCACCCCTCCACTTT. Its translation: CASSLKGNNSPLHF.

This clone was counted once. The DNA of the CDR3 is TGCGCCAGCAGCCAAGCCGACAGTAAAGATCAGCCCCAGCATTTT. This translates into CASSQADSKDQPQHF. The chain employs TRBV4-3 and TRBJ1-5; D is possibly TRBD1 (5 bases). CDR1 and CDR2 (germline): LGHNA, YSLEER. The CDR3 spans 15 residues. Between the trimmed V and J ends, which lost 1 base and 5 bases, there was a span of 12 bases.

The chain employs TRBV21-1 and TRBJ1-4; TRBD1, the D gene given by the table, was not confirmed from the DNA. TRBV21-1 is an annotated pseudogene. This CDR3 spans 15 amino acids. The CDR3 nucleotides read TGTGCCAGCAGCAAAGCGGGACACCGCGATGAAAAACTGTTTTTT. This encodes CASSKAGHRDEKLFF.

The chain is built from TRBV6-1 and TRBJ1-2; D ambiguous. V was pared by 4 bases and J by 7 bases, with 13 bases between. There are 13 residues in the CDR3. Per germline, CDR1 MNHNS and CDR2 SASEGT. CDR3 coding DNA: TGTGCCAGCAGTGTGAACGGGATGTCTGGCTACACCTTC. It translates to CASSVNGMSGYTF.

The rearrangement joins TRBV25-1 to TRBJ1-6; 7 bases are a match to TRBD1. V lost 0 bases, J lost 4 bases, and 9 bases stayed unmatched. Germline assignment: CDR1 MGHDK and CDR2 SYGVNS. The CDR3 length is 18 residues. The CDR3 spells CASSEYGRDSNYNSPLHF. Written as DNA, the CDR3 is TGTGCCAGCAGTGAATATGGACGGGACAGCAATTATAATTCACCCCTCCACTTT.

The chain employs TRBV9 and TRBJ1-3; unclear D gene. Germline V gene data show CDR1 as SGDLS and CDR2 as YYNGEE. The V end was cut by 6 bases, the J end by 2 bases, with 9 bases between. There are 13 residues in the CDR3. CDR3 protein: CASKAEPGNTIYF. CDR3 coding DNA: TGTGCCAGCAAAGCCGAACCTGGAAACACCATATATTTT.

This rearrangement joins TRBV19 to TRBJ1-5, with a possible D match to TRBD1 (5 bases). Germline V gene sequence: CDR1 LNHDA, CDR2 SQIVND (reference sequence). Deletions cut 3 bases from V and 3 bases from J, with 18 bases between. The CDR3 extends over 17 amino acids. The CDR3 spells CASSITSGPGLNQPQHF. The CDR3 DNA follows: TGTGCCAGTAGTATCACATCAGGGCCGGGTCTCAATCAGCCCCAGCATTTT.

The chain carries TRBV5-4 and TRBJ1-6; D possibly corresponds to TRBD1 (5 bases). CDR1 is SGHNT, CDR2 YYREEE, per germline (reference sequence). Trimming left V 0 bases short and J 10 bases short, with 14 bases between. The CDR3 consists of 15 residues. This CDR3 reads CASSLGWQGGSPLHF. CDR3 nucleotide sequence: TGTGCCAGCAGCTTGGGTTGGCAGGGCGGCTCACCCCTCCACTTT.

This clone was seen only once. CDR3 nucleotides: TGTGCCAGCAGCAAAGGGGAGATGTTTGCGGCTGGCGAAGCTTTCTTT. Amino acid sequence: CASSKGEMFAAGEAFF. The rearrangement links TRBV21-1 to TRBJ1-1. TRBV21-1 is noted as a pseudogene. The CDR3 length is 16 residues.

This sequence joins TRBV10-3 and TRBJ2-2; D might be TRBD1 or TRBD2, each matching 5 bases. The CDR3 extends over 18 amino acids. Germline lookup yields CDR1 ENHRY and CDR2 SYGVKD. The V end was cut by 0 bases, the J end by 2 bases, with 16 bases between. CDR3 bases: TGTGCCATCAGTGAGTCCGAGGAGAGGGACCTTAACACCGGGGAGCTGTTTTTT. Translated, it gives CAISESEERDLNTGELFF.

V usage is TRBV18 and J usage is TRBJ1-3; possible D gene TRBD1, 5 bases. CDR3 size: 15 residues. Germline V gene data show CDR1 as KGHSH and CDR2 as LQKENI. The V gene lost 6 bases and the J gene lost 2 bases, with 14 bases spanning the gap. In DNA, the CDR3 is TGTGCCAGCTCCCCCGGGGGGAGGACTGGAAACACCATATATTTT. Encoded protein: CASSPGGRTGNTIYF.

This sequence joins TRBV7-3 and TRBJ2-3; D might be TRBD1 (5 bases). Germline-derived CDR1 and CDR2 are SGHTA and FQGTGA. This CDR3 contains 13 residues. V lost 5 bases and J lost 5, with 11 bases in between. DNA for the CDR3: TGTGCCAGCAGCCCTAGAAGGGGAGATACGCAGTATTTT. Amino acid sequence: CASSPRRGDTQYF. The entire variable domain, with the rest obtained from reference TRBV7-3 and TRBJ2-3, is as follows: GAGVSQTPSNKVTEKGKYVELRCDPISGHTALYWYRQSLGQGPEFLIYFQGTGAADDSGLPNDRFFAVRPEGSVSTLKIQRTERGDSAVYLCASSPRRGDTQYFGPGTRLTVL.

The chain has TRBV29-1 and TRBJ2-5; D possibly corresponds to TRBD2 (7 bases). Germline assignment: CDR1 SQVTM and CDR2 ANQGSEA. V was shortened by 4 bases and J by 2 bases, with 20 bases between the two germline ends. This CDR3 has 16 amino acids. The CDR3 spells CSVGEGGSGPQETQYF. The CDR3 coding sequence is TGCAGCGTTGGGGAGGGGGGTAGCGGGCCTCAAGAGACCCAGTACTTC. Combining the CDR3 with reference TRBV29-1 and TRBJ2-5 gives the whole variable domain SAVISQKPSRDICQRGTSLTIQCQVDSQVTMMFWYRQQPGQSLTLIATANQGSEATYESGFVIDKFPISRPNLTFSTLTVSNMSPEDSSIYLCSVGEGGSGPQETQYFGPGTRLLVL.